These 10 T cell receptor beta chains were all obtained from the same sample, sequenced in a study of T cells in tuberculosis (dated by TCRdb to the late 2010s). The library came from the immunoSEQ multiplex PCR assay. Here the immuneACCESS table is served through TCRdb, limited to in-frame sequences with V and J called. Missing clones are a known gap in these copies; in checked studies unresolved V genes cover under half, and the rest lacks a known reason. This sample gives roughly 19,000 clones in total; approximately 90% of them show up just once. The ten top clones hold roughly 14% of the sample. Sequencing input: PBMCs. The receptors come from a donor under 30 with latent tuberculosis or without tuberculosis infection.

The chain uses TRBV6-5 and TRBJ2-1, with TRBD1 matching 7 bases. V shed 2 bases, J shed 6 bases, and the junction held 4 bases outside the gene matches. Germline assignment: CDR1 MNHEY and CDR2 SVGAGI. The CDR3 is 14 amino acids. The chain's CDR3 is CASSYRDSRNEQFF. CDR3 nucleotide sequence: TGTGCCAGCAGTTACCGGGACAGCCGCAATGAGCAGTTCTTC.

This chain joins TRBV7-9 and TRBJ1-1, with TRBD1 as a possible D gene (6 bases). CDR1 and CDR2 (germline): SEHNR, FQNEAQ (reference sequence). CDR3 length: 16 amino acids. Trimming took 4 bases from V and 4 from J, leaving 19 bases between them. The CDR3 sequence is CASSSLGEGGGTEAFF. The CDR3 DNA reads as TGTGCCAGCAGCTCCCTCGGGGAGGGGGGCGGCACTGAAGCTTTCTTT.

The J gene is TRBJ1-5, the V gene TRBV9; D unclear. The V end was cut by 2 bases, the J end by 5 bases, with 8 bases between. The CDR3 consists of 13 residues. Germline V gene lookup returns CDR1 SGDLS and CDR2 YYNGEE. The CDR3 reads CASSVERDQPQHF. The DNA of the CDR3 is TGTGCCAGCAGCGTCGAGAGGGATCAGCCCCAGCATTTT.

V and J are TRBV7-2 and TRBJ1-1; TRBD1 agrees at 10 bases. V shed 5 bases and J 4 bases; nucleotides not matched to a gene: 4. The CDR3 covers 14 residues. Germline-derived CDR1 and CDR2 are SGHTA and FQGNSA. CDR3 sequence reads: CASSLDRGSTEAFF. The CDR3 DNA sequence: TGTGCCAGCAGCCTGGACAGGGGGAGCACTGAAGCTTTCTTT.

This clone has a handful of counts. V usage is TRBV4-1 and J usage is TRBJ1-5; D is unresolved. This CDR3 comprises 13 residues. V shed 3 bases and J shed 4 bases, with 7 bases lying between them. CDR1 and CDR2 (germline): MGHRA, YSYEKL. For the CDR3, the DNA is TGCGCCAGCAGCCAGGGCGGGAATCAGCCCCAGCATTTT. It yields the protein CASSQGGNQPQHF.

This clone was seen a single time. The chain couples TRBV7-8 to TRBJ1-6; 7 bases align to TRBD1. The CDR3 is 15 amino acids. Losses at the gene ends were 5 bases for V and 8 bases for J; bases not matched to a gene: 9. CDR1 and CDR2 from the germline V gene are SGHVS and FQNEAQ. The chain's CDR3 is CASSPDRDRDSPLHF. The CDR3 DNA is TGTGCCAGCAGCCCCGACAGGGATCGGGATTCACCCCTCCACTTT. The complete variable domain, with remaining parts taken from reference TRBV7-8 and TRBJ1-6, reads GAGVSQSPRYKVAKRGQDVALRCDPISGHVSLFWYQQALGQGPEFLTYFQNEAQLDKSGLPSDRFFAERPEGSVSTLKIQRTQQEDSAVYLCASSPDRDRDSPLHFGNGTRLTVT.

The chain links TRBV9 to TRBJ2-3; 10 bases agree with TRBD2. Per germline, CDR1 SGDLS and CDR2 YYNGEE. The CDR3 is made up of 15 amino acids. V gave up 0 bases and J gave up 3 bases; unmatched junction bases: 1. The DNA of the CDR3 is TGTGCCAGCAGCGTAGGGACTAGCGGTACAGATACGCAGTATTTT. Protein product: CASSVGTSGTDTQYF.

The V and J genes are TRBV6-1 and TRBJ1-5; 8 bases are shared with TRBD1. The germline V gene has CDR1 MNHNS and CDR2 SASEGT. V dropped 4 bases and J dropped 4; count of bases not matched to a gene: 6. CDR3 length: 15 amino acids. In DNA, the CDR3 is TGTGCCAGCAGTGTTGGACAGGGAAGGAATCAGCCCCAGCATTTT. Translated: CASSVGQGRNQPQHF.

J is TRBJ1-2 and V is TRBV25-1; TRBD1 is a possible D gene (6 bases). V lost 3 bases, J lost 6 bases, and 8 bases lay in between. The CDR3 is 12 amino acids. CDR1 is MGHDK and CDR2 is SYGVNS in the germline V gene. CDR3 in amino acids: CASSDHRDGYTF. The DNA of the CDR3 is TGTGCCAGCAGTGATCACAGGGATGGCTACACCTTC.

The chain employs TRBV2 and TRBJ1-5; tentatively, D is TRBD1 (5 bases). V was trimmed by 0 bases and J by 4 bases, leaving 13 bases between them. CDR1 and CDR2 from the germline V gene are SNHLY and FYNNEI. The CDR3 is 16 residues long. The CDR3 DNA reads as TGTGCCAGCAGTGAAGCACCCCCGGAGGGGAATCAGCCCCAGCATTTT. Its translation: CASSEAPPEGNQPQHF.